Listed here are 9 T cell receptor beta chains from one sample, sequenced in a study of metastatic and nonmetastatic thyroid tumors. TCRdb recomputed clones from the PCR reads via MiXCR. The table lists roughly 22,000 clones, around an eighth of them singletons. No treatment had been given to any patient before thyroid surgery. Source material: blood. Receptor source: a female donor with papillary thyroid cancer or a benign thyroid nodule (not recorded which). Some clones in this sample may be carry-over from other donors' samples.

In its sample, this clone was seen many times. The chain links TRBV10-3 to TRBJ2-5, with 9 bases matching TRBD2. The germline V gene has CDR1 ENHRY and CDR2 SYGVKD. The CDR3 is made up of 19 amino acids. J lost 5 bases, V lost 5 bases, and 21 bases had no gene match. This chain's CDR3 is CAISRTGTSLAGLGETQYF. The CDR3 DNA reads as TGTGCCATCAGTAGAACCGGGACTTCGCTAGCGGGATTGGGGGAGACCCAGTACTTC.

This clone has a count of ten or more. This chain connects TRBV9 to TRBJ2-7; TRBD2 matches at 13 bases. Unmatched junction bases numbered 8, after V lost 5 bases and J lost 6 bases. CDR1 is SGDLS and CDR2 is YYNGEE in the germline V gene. The CDR3 consists of 15 residues. The CDR3 loop is CASSELAGGPGEQYF. For the CDR3, the DNA is TGTGCCAGCAGTGAACTAGCGGGAGGGCCGGGCGAGCAGTACTTC.

This clone occurred many times. The J gene is TRBJ2-5, the V gene TRBV27; TRBD1 might be the D (5 bases). Trimming removed 2 bases at V and 1 base at J, with 17 bases between. The germline CDR1 and CDR2 sequences are MNHEY and SMNVEV (reference sequence). The CDR3 extends over 17 amino acids. The CDR3 nucleotides are TGTGCCAGCAGTTTAAAGGGGTTTGGACGCTCCCAAGAGACCCAGTACTTC. It codes for CASSLKGFGRSQETQYF.

This clone has at least ten counts. A much larger clone differs by one base, so this may be a read error. V usage is TRBV12-3 or TRBV12-4 and J usage is TRBJ1-3; D uncertain. CDR3 length: 12 residues. The CDR3, as DNA: TGTGCCAGCAGGCTCCTTGGAAACACCATATGTTTT. Its translation: CASRLLGNTICF.

The sample holds many counts of this clone. The CDR3 coding sequence is TGTGCCAGCAGTTTCGGGACCCTGGAAACAGATACGCAGTATTTT. As protein: CASSFGTLETDTQYF. This chain joins TRBV27 and TRBJ2-3; the D gene could be TRBD1 or TRBD2 (5 bases each). Trimming shortened V by 3 bases and J by 3 bases, and 13 bases separated the two germline ends. CDR1 is MNHEY, CDR2 SMNVEV, per germline (reference sequence). This CDR3 contains 15 residues.

This clone was seen ten or more times. The chain carries TRBV9 and TRBJ1-1; TRBD1 aligns across 11 bases. Germline V gene lookup returns CDR1 SGDLS and CDR2 YYNGEE. The CDR3 has 14 residues. V shed 4 bases and J 5 bases; nucleotides not matched to a gene: 4. The CDR3 is CASSPGTGGTEAFF. DNA of the CDR3: TGTGCCAGCAGCCCCGGGACAGGGGGTACTGAAGCTTTCTTT.

This clone was detected many times. The chain carries TRBV11-2 and TRBJ2-1; D may be TRBD1 or TRBD2 (5 bases each). The V gene's germline CDR1 is SGHAT and CDR2 FQNNGV. This CDR3 has 12 amino acids. The germline V and J ends were trimmed by 1 base and 15 bases, with 13 bases remaining between them. The CDR3 DNA reads as TGTGCCAGCAGCTTAGGGGGACCGGGCCCGTTCTTC. It specifies CASSLGGPGPFF.

Many counts were recorded for this clone. The chain joins TRBV28 to TRBJ2-1; 9 nucleotides match TRBD2. The CDR3 covers 20 residues. The V segment lost 4 bases and the J segment 0 bases; nucleotides outside the gene matches: 16. CDR1 is MDHEN and CDR2 is SYDVKM in the germline V gene. The CDR3 here is CASSSPLAGTRGSSYNEQFF. The CDR3 region has the DNA TGTGCCAGCAGTTCCCCTCTAGCGGGAACTAGGGGGAGCTCCTACAATGAGCAGTTCTTC. Full variable domain (missing parts from reference TRBV28 and TRBJ2-1): DVKVTQSSRYLVKRTGEKVFLECVQDMDHENMFWYRQDPGLGLRLIYFSYDVKMKEKGDIPEGYSVSREKKERFSLILESASTNQTSMYLCASSSPLAGTRGSSYNEQFFGPGTRLTVL.

This clone was seen many times. The chain combines TRBV5-1 with TRBJ1-4; 9 bases line up with TRBD1. CDR3 length equals 14 residues. J was trimmed by 8 bases and V by 4 bases; bases with no gene match: 6. Germline values: CDR1 SGHRS, CDR2 YFSETQ. The DNA for the CDR3 is TGCGCCAGCAGCCTCGGACAGGGGCAGGAAAAACTGTTTTTT. It translates to CASSLGQGQEKLFF. The full variable domain, its missing parts supplied by reference TRBV5-1 and TRBJ1-4, is KAGVTQTPRYLIKTRGQQVTLSCSPISGHRSVSWYQQTPGQGLQFLFEYFSETQRNKGNFPGRFSGRQFSNSRSEMNVSTLELGDSALYLCASSLGQGQEKLFFGSGTQLSVL.